A selection of T cell receptor beta chains follows, all from one sample in a study of blood T cell repertoires in COVID-19. The data were produced by immunoSEQ multiplex PCR, yet TCRdb's version contains in-frame clones alone and is incomplete. The data show 60,000 to 65,000 clones, around 90% seen once. Sequencing was done on a sample of peripheral blood. These receptors originate from a man aged 45-65 years with active COVID-19. Each CDR3 is given with its conserved first and last residue. A D gene is named only where the DNA matches it firmly. Rows give clone size only sometimes, using once, few, many, or a class for an expanded clone.

-	TRBJ2-7	TRBV6-2/TRBV6-3	TRBD1	TGTGCCAGCAGTTACTCTTTCGACAGGGGGGAAAGCGAGCAGTACTTC	CASSYSFDRGESEQYF
-	TRBJ1-1	TRBV5-6	-	TGTGCCAGCAGCCTAGCTTCGAGGGCAAGGGACACTGAAGCTTTCTTT	CASSLASRARDTEAFF
-	TRBJ2-3	TRBV7-2	TRBD2	TGTGCCAGCAGCTTAGGGCGGGGGGGCGTAGATACGCAGTATTTT	CASSLGRGGVDTQYF
-	TRBJ1-5	TRBV9	-	TGTGCCAGCAGCGTAGATGGGCGAAGCAATCAGCCCCAGCATTTT	CASSVDGRSNQPQHF
-	TRBJ2-1	TRBV27	TRBD1	TGTGCCAGCAGTTTAACAGGGGGGCCGCACAATGAGCAGTTCTTC	CASSLTGGPHNEQFF
once	TRBJ1-5	TRBV16	-	TGTGCCAGCAGCCTGTACAGAGAAAGCAATCAGCCCCAGCATTTT	CASSLYRESNQPQHF
once	TRBJ2-7	TRBV19	TRBD2	TGTGCCAGTAGTAAGAAAACTAGCGAGAACTCCTACGAGCAGTACTTC	CASSKKTSENSYEQYF
once	TRBJ2-2	TRBV11-3	TRBD1	TGTGCCAGCAGCTTTACGTTTCCGGGACAGGGATCGAACACCGGGGAGCTGTTTTTT	CASSFTFPGQGSNTGELFF
-	TRBJ2-3	TRBV4-3	TRBD2	TGCGCCAGCAGCCAAGGGTCTACTAGCGGGGGGGCCGGAGGTACAGATACGCAGTATTTT	CASSQGSTSGGAGGTDTQYF
-	TRBJ2-7	TRBV6-5	TRBD1	TGTGCCAGCAGTCGGGGGACAGGTTCCGAGCAGTACTTC	CASSRGTGSEQYF
-	TRBJ2-3	TRBV5-5	TRBD2	TGTGCCAGCAGCTTGGGCCAGCGGGGGGGCCGCGGCACAGATACGCAGTATTTT	CASSLGQRGGRGTDTQYF
once	TRBJ1-4	TRBV6-5	-	TGTGCCAGCTCGGCGGACAGCTTTTTAGAAAAACTGTTTTTT	CASSADSFLEKLFF
-	TRBJ1-2	TRBV7-2	-	TGTGCCAGCAGCTTAGTGGGAGGTGGTCTCTATGGCTACACCTTC	CASSLVGGGLYGYTF
-	TRBJ1-1	TRBV3-1/TRBV3-2	TRBD1	TGTGCCAGCAGCCCCAACAGGGGAGAAGCTTTCTTT	CASSPNRGEAFF
-	TRBJ2-3	TRBV18	-	TGTGCCAGCTCACCCGGCCGAGGTGGAATGATGACAGATACGCAGTATTTT	CASSPGRGGMMTDTQYF
few	TRBJ1-6	TRBV6-5	-	TGTGCCAGCAGTTCCACAGCAGTAAATTCACCCCTCCACTTT	CASSSTAVNSPLHF
-	TRBJ2-3	TRBV7-9	TRBD1	TGTGCCAGCAGCCCGGGACAGGGCTCGTATAGCACAGATACGCAGTATTTT	CASSPGQGSYSTDTQYF
-	TRBJ2-1	TRBV9	-	TGTGCCAGCAGCGAGGGGCGTCCCTACAATGAGCAGTTCTTC	CASSEGRPYNEQFF
-	TRBJ2-1	TRBV6-5	-	TGTGCCAGCAGAATTTCCAGGGGGGCGACTGAGCAGTTCTTC	CASRISRGATEQFF
once	TRBJ1-2	TRBV6-5	-	TGTGCCAGCAGCCCAGGGTACGATGGCTACACCTTC	CASSPGYDGYTF
-	TRBJ2-6	TRBV28	TRBD1	TGTGCCAGCAGATCGACAGGGTCTGGGGCCAACGTCCTGACTTTC	CASRSTGSGANVLTF
-	TRBJ2-7	TRBV11-2	TRBD2	TGTGCCAGCAGCGCGGCGACTAGCGGGGGAACCTACGAGCAGTACTTC	CASSAATSGGTYEQYF
-	TRBJ2-1	TRBV12-5	TRBD2	TGTGCTAGTGGTCGGCTAGCGGGTTACAATGAGCAGTTCTTC	CASGRLAGYNEQFF
-	TRBJ2-3	TRBV9	-	TGTGCCAGCAGCACAGACGGTACAGATACGCAGTATTTT	CASSTDGTDTQYF
-	TRBJ2-1	TRBV20-1	-	TGCAGTGCAGGGTTGGGGCTCTTC	CSAGLGLF
-	TRBJ1-2	TRBV27	TRBD1	TGTGCCAGCAGTTGGTCAGGGGGCGGAGGCTACACCTTC	CASSWSGGGGYTF
-	TRBJ2-2	TRBV3-1/TRBV3-2	TRBD1	TGTGCCAGCAGCCACCGGGACAGGGGTACCGGGGAGCTGTTTTTT	CASSHRDRGTGELFF
-	TRBJ2-5	TRBV3-1/TRBV3-2	TRBD2	TGTGCCAGCAGCCGTAATAGCGGGGGGGCTAAAGAGACCCAGTACTTC	CASSRNSGGAKETQYF
-	TRBJ2-4	TRBV16	TRBD2	TGTGCCAGCAGCCAATCGCGGGAGGGACACATTCAGTACTTC	CASSQSREGHIQYF
-	TRBJ1-6	TRBV9	TRBD1	TGTGCCAGCAGCGACAGGACAGGGTGGGGATCACCCCTCCACTTT	CASSDRTGWGSPLHF
-	TRBJ2-7	TRBV7-8	TRBD2	TGTGCCAGCAGCCCCTCAGGCGGGGGGGACTACGAGCAGTACTTC	CASSPSGGGDYEQYF
-	TRBJ1-5	TRBV6-1	-	TGTGCCAGCAGTGAGGGGGGTCCTAATCAGCCCCAGCATTTT	CASSEGGPNQPQHF
-	TRBJ2-5	TRBV7-2	TRBD2	TGTGCCAGCAGCCCTAGCGGGGGGTTAGAGACCCAGTACTTC	CASSPSGGLETQYF
-	TRBJ1-2	TRBV5-6	-	TGTGCCAGCAGCTTGGACAGTCCCATGCCAGGCTACACCTTC	CASSLDSPMPGYTF
-	TRBJ2-1	TRBV10-3	TRBD2	TGTGCCTCCCAAGAAAGACTAGCGGGGGGCTCCAGGAGCAATGAGCAGTTCTTC	CASQERLAGGSRSNEQFF
-	TRBJ2-7	TRBV2	-	TGTGCCAGCATCGGGTCTCGTGACGAGCAGTACTTC	CASIGSRDEQYF
-	TRBJ1-2	TRBV6-1	-	TGTGCCAGCAGTGAAAGGCGTGGGCTTTATGGCTACACCTTC	CASSERRGLYGYTF
-	TRBJ1-2	TRBV11-2	-	TGTGCCAGCAGCCCCCCGGGGGTTAATAAGGATAGTTATGGCTACACCTTC	CASSPPGVNKDSYGYTF
-	TRBJ2-1	TRBV6-5	-	TGTGCCAGCGGGAGGACGGAGAGCTCCTACAATGAGCAGTTCTTC	CASGRTESSYNEQFF
-	TRBJ2-7	TRBV6-1	-	TGTGCCAGCAGTGAAGTCGCAGAATACGAGCAGTACTTC	CASSEVAEYEQYF
-	TRBJ1-2	TRBV10-3	-	TGTGCCATCAGTGAGCCGAGAGGAGGGGTATATGGCTACACCTTC	CAISEPRGGVYGYTF
-	TRBJ2-7	TRBV18	-	TGTGCCAGCTCACCTGAGCAGGGTGCGTACGAGCAGTACTTC	CASSPEQGAYEQYF
-	TRBJ2-1	TRBV7-2	-	TGTGCCAGCAGCGCGTCCGGGGGTTTCTATGAGCAGTTCTTC	CASSASGGFYEQFF
-	TRBJ1-2	TRBV2	TRBD1	TGTGCCAGCAAGCTCCGGCAGGGGGCGTCTGGCTACACCTTC	CASKLRQGASGYTF
-	TRBJ1-5	TRBV1	-	TGCACCAGCAGCCCACCCCCCAGGGGCTATCAGCCCCAGCATTTT	CTSSPPPRGYQPQHF
once	TRBJ1-2	TRBV6-5	TRBD1	TGTGCCAGCAGGATACAGGGGGCTGGGTATGGCTACACCTTC	CASRIQGAGYGYTF
-	TRBJ2-5	TRBV5-1	-	TGCGCCAGCAGCTTGGTAAGTGGCACGGAGACCCAGTACTTC	CASSLVSGTETQYF
-	TRBJ2-1	TRBV9	-	TGTGCCAGCAGCGTAGTACCCTTTAGCGGAAGCTCCTACAATGAGCAGTTCTTC	CASSVVPFSGSSYNEQFF